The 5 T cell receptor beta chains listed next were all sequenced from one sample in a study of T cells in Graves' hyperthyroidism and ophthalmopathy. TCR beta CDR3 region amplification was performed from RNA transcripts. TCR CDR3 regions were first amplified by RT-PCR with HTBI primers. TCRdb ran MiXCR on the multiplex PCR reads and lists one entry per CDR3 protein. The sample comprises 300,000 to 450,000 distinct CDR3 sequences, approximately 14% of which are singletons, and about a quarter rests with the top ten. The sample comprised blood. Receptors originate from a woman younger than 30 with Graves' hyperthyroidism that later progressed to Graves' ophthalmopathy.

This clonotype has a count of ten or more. The chain's CDR3 is CASSTRDRGSDTQYF. CDR3 nucleotides: TGTGCCAGCAGCACCCGGGACAGGGGTTCAGATACGCAGTATTTT. This chain links TRBV7-2 with TRBJ2-3, with 10 bases that match TRBD1. Germline V gene data show CDR1 as SGHTA and CDR2 as FQGNSA. The CDR3 is 15 amino acids. V shed 5 bases, J shed 4 bases, and the junction held 6 bases outside the gene matches.

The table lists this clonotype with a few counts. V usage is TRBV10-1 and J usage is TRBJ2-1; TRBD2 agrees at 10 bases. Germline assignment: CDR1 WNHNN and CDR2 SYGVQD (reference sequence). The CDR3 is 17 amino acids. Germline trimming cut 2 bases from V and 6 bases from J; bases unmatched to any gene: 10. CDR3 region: CASSEAKLAGPGNEQFF. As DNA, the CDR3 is TGCGCCAGCAGTGAGGCAAAACTAGCGGGGCCAGGCAATGAGCAGTTCTTC.

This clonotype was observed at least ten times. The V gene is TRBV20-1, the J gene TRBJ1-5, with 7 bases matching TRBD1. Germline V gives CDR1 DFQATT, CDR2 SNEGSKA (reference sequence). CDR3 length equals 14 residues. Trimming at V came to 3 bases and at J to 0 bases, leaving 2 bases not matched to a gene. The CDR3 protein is CSARTGSSNQPQHF. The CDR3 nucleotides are TGCAGTGCTAGGACAGGGTCTAGCAATCAGCCCCAGCATTTT.

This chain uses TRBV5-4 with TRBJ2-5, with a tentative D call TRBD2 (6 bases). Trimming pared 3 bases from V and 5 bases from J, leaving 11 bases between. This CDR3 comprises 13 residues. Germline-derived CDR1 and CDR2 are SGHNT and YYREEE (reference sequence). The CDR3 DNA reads TGTGCCAGCAGCTCTCTCGGGAGTGAGACCCAGTACTTC. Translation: CASSSLGSETQYF. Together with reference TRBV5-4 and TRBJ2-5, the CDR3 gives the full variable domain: ETGVTQSPTHLIKTRGQQVTLRCSSQSGHNTVSWYQQALGQGPQFIFQYYREEENGRGNFPPRFSGLQFPNYSSELNVNALELDDSALYLCASSSLGSETQYFGPGTRLLVL.

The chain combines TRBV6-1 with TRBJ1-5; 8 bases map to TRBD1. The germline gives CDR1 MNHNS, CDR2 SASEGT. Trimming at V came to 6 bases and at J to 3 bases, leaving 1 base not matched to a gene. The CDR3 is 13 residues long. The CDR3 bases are TGTGCCAGCAGGGGACAGGTCAATCAGCCCCAGCATTTT. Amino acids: CASRGQVNQPQHF.